This T cell receptor (beta chain) appears in the sequencing data of a study of beta chain features in type 1 diabetes. Points from the study as a whole: Moderate but significant shortening of TCRB CDR3s was recorded in all four CD4+ subsets from Type 1 diabetes patients.

Between the trimmed V and J ends, which lost 5 bases and 0 bases, there was a span of 14 bases. CDR1 is LNHDA, CDR2 SQIVND, per germline (reference sequence). CDR3 length: 15 residues. This clone was detected a few times. What it binds is unknown. Investigators reverse transcribed all isolated RNA, so they sequenced expressed TCRB transcripts. Sequencing used immunoSEQ multiplex PCR; TCRdb keeps in-frame clones, though not all of them. The repertoire holds 150,000 to 170,000 clones, with about 9.4% as singletons. The chain joins TRBV19 to TRBJ2-7; the D gene is possibly TRBD2 (6 bases). This receptor was obtained from a man in his thirties or forties with type 1 diabetes. The sequenced material came from central memory CD4+ T cells from blood. As DNA, the CDR3 is TGTGCCAGTAGTCGCCGGGCGGGGCCCTCCTACGAGCAGTACTTC. Protein product: CASSRRAGPSYEQYF.